This T cell receptor beta chain was sequenced in a study of T cell changes during pregnancy in multiple sclerosis. Produced via immunoSEQ multiplex PCR; TCRdb's table is partial and in-frame only. The repertoire holds roughly 100,000 clones, with about 90% as singletons. The germline gives CDR1 SGHRS, CDR2 YFSETQ. The CDR3 is made up of 17 amino acids. V shed 1 base and J 2 bases; nucleotides not matched to a gene: 9. Sample: peripheral blood, taken before pregnancy. The chain carries TRBV5-1 and TRBJ1-3, with 7 nucleotides matching TRBD1. This clonotype was sampled from a female donor with multiple sclerosis, enrolled in a pregnancy study. The CDR3: CASSLSGRGNTGNTIYF. As DNA, the CDR3 is TGCGCCAGCAGCTTGTCAGGCAGGGGGAATACTGGAAACACCATATATTTT.